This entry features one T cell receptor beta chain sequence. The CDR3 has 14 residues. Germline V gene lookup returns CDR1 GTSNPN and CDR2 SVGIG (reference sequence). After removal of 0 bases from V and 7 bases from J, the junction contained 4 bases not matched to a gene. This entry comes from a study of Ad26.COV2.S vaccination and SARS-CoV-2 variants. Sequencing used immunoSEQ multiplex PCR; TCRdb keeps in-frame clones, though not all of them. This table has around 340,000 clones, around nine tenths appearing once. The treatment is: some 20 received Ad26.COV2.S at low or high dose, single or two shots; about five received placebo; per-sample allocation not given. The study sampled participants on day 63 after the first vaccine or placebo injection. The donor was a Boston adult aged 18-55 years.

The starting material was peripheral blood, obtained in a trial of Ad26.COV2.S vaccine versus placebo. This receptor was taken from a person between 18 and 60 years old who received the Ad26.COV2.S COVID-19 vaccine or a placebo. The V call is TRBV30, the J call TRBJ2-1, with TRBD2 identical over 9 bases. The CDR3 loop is CAWSVSLAGNEQFF. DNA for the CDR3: TGTGCCTGGAGTGTATCCCTAGCGGGGAATGAGCAGTTCTTC.